A selection of T cell receptor beta chains follows, all from one sample in a study of T cells expressing NK-cell markers. TCRdb re-analyzed the 5' RACE reads; it lists each CDR3 protein once, without DNA. The table lists 250,000 to 300,000 distinct CDR3 sequences, with under 0.5% in the top ten. Input material: blood T cells: a sorted CD56 or NKG2C T cell subset, CD4+ or CD8+ T cells, or bulk PBMC T cells (not recorded which). These receptors originate from a man aged 18-30 years in good health. Both conserved end residues are part of each CDR3.

J gene	V gene	CDR3 protein
TRBJ2-7	TRBV9	CASSVRWDWGNEQYF
TRBJ2-7	TRBV20-1	CSALKGYSYEQYF
TRBJ1-6	TRBV6-8	CASSYGTDNSPLHF
TRBJ1-5	TRBV29-1	CSALGGNSNQPQHF
TRBJ1-3	TRBV15	CATSPFAGGNTIYF
TRBJ2-1	TRBV7-9	CASSSRTGILDNEQFF
TRBJ2-5	TRBV20-1	CSARIGSGAQETQYF
TRBJ2-7	TRBV6-2/TRBV6-3	CASSQDRTGYEQYF
TRBJ2-1	TRBV12-3/TRBV12-4	CASSLTGPNEQFF
TRBJ2-2	TRBV4-1	CASSQGIGGRVGTGELFF
TRBJ2-7	TRBV9	CASSVGTSGSEQYF
TRBJ2-4	TRBV11-2	CASSLFPAGTQNIQYF
TRBJ1-2	TRBV4-3	CASSQAIGDGYTF
TRBJ2-1	TRBV12-5	CAGRQRRGCALTDEQFF
TRBJ2-2	TRBV6-5	CASSWVAGVGELFF
TRBJ2-5	TRBV10-3	CAIRRDGQETQYF
TRBJ1-4	TRBV11-2	CASSLVTIEKLFF
TRBJ2-1	TRBV25-1	CASSSIRHRNEQFF
TRBJ1-3	TRBV7-6	CASSLDRPGNTIYF
TRBJ1-1	TRBV5-1	CASRSPNREAEAFF
TRBJ2-3	TRBV6-4	CASSDSQLDTQYF
TRBJ2-5	TRBV10-3	CAISSRQEYQETQYF
TRBJ1-1	TRBV12-5	CASGLGQLNTEAFF
TRBJ1-4	TRBV5-1	CASSLDGYGEKLFF
TRBJ2-2	TRBV7-9	CASSLGPGRGTGELFF
TRBJ2-3	TRBV6-6	CASTYSTDTQYF
TRBJ2-4	TRBV11-3	CASSPRDSSNIQYF
TRBJ2-1	TRBV3-1	CASSPYGNHNEQFF
TRBJ1-6	TRBV12-3/TRBV12-4	CASSSGLSSYNSPLHF
TRBJ2-2	TRBV20-1	CSASQAGVAGELFF
TRBJ2-2	TRBV27	CASSLVGVTGELFF
TRBJ2-2	TRBV5-1	CASGMVTGELFF
TRBJ2-1	TRBV12-3/TRBV12-4	CASRSGEYEQFF
TRBJ2-2	TRBV21-1	CASSKTGPNTGELFF
TRBJ2-5	TRBV6-2/TRBV6-3	CASSYSISRDRGQETQYF
TRBJ1-1	TRBV6-1	CASTPRAALGTEAFF
TRBJ2-5	TRBV5-1	CASSIGGAEETQYF
TRBJ2-5	TRBV12-3/TRBV12-4	CASTQGLALQETQYF
TRBJ2-5	TRBV20-1	CSRSGAFYQETQYF
TRBJ2-3	TRBV29-1	CSLFSGATDTQYF
TRBJ2-7	TRBV6-2/TRBV6-3	CASSLTGGESYEQYF
TRBJ1-1	TRBV29-1	CSVGGLAPGTEAFF
TRBJ2-7	TRBV24-1	CATSASGKSYEQYF
TRBJ2-3	TRBV12-3/TRBV12-4	CASSLRGGTDTQYF
TRBJ2-3	TRBV18	CASSHRTGESTDTQYF
TRBJ2-1	TRBV20-1	CSARYSETSGHNEQFF
TRBJ1-4	TRBV29-1	CSARGPATNEKLFF